The present T cell receptor beta chain was sequenced within a study of cytomegalovirus exposure and HLA in healthy donors. At the level of the study: From donors who were HLA-typed, an early data release held about 85 million unique TCRs.

Note on this clone: As yet, its antigen is unknown.

Primers included in the PCR were 60 Vbeta and 13 Jbeta primers. The assay was immunoSEQ multiplex PCR, and TCRdb's table has in-frame clones only and misses some. The sample records over 100,000 clones, roughly 70% being singletons. General study results and limits: The dataset shows that most TCR sequences were rare, while some public TCRs occurred in many donors. Per published reports, the classifier diagnosed cytomegalovirus status with high specificity and sensitivity. Immune exposure was documented only through CMV serostatus.

The CDR3 extends over 17 amino acids. V lost 1 base to trimming and J lost 8 bases; unmatched junction nucleotides: 14. Germline-derived CDR1 and CDR2 are MGHRA and YSYEKL. This clonotype was sampled from a man in his forties or fifties in good health and CMV-seronegative. This chain links TRBV4-1 with TRBJ1-2; 9 nucleotides match TRBD1. The sample consisted of PBMCs. CDR3 residues: CASSQVWAPGQGIGYTF. The DNA of the CDR3 is TGCGCCAGCAGCCAAGTTTGGGCCCCGGGACAGGGAATCGGCTACACCTTC.